Listed below are T cell receptor beta chains from one sample, sequenced in a study of blood T cell repertoires in COVID-19. The repertoire was sequenced with immunoSEQ multiplex PCR; TCRdb's copy has only in-frame clones and lacks some. The sample lists hundreds of thousands of clones; around four fifths were seen once. The sample taken for sequencing was peripheral blood. The source is a woman aged 50 to 60 with active or convalescent COVID-19. The CDR3 runs from the conserved cysteine through the conserved F or W. The order of the fields is D gene, clone size, J gene, V gene, CDR3 protein, CDR3 DNA. The D gene is left open where the match is weak. Where a row states a size, it is once, few, many or the class of an expanded clone; other rows omit it.

d_call: -
clone_size: -
j_call: TRBJ2-1
v_call: TRBV7-7
cdr3_aa: CASSRSGLSSYNEQFF
cdr3_nt: TGTGCTAGCAGCCGCAGCGGCCTTAGCTCCTACAATGAGCAGTTCTTC

d_call: -
clone_size: once
j_call: TRBJ2-5
v_call: TRBV11-2
cdr3_aa: CASSSFGGGGSETQYF
cdr3_nt: TGTGCCAGCAGCTCGTTCGGGGGAGGTGGATCAGAGACCCAGTACTTC

d_call: -
clone_size: -
j_call: TRBJ1-1
v_call: TRBV7-9
cdr3_aa: CASSLIAGRGRTEAFF
cdr3_nt: TGTGCCAGCAGCTTAATTGCAGGGCGAGGTAGGACTGAAGCTTTCTTT

d_call: TRBD2
clone_size: -
j_call: TRBJ2-3
v_call: TRBV15
cdr3_aa: CATSRVAGAVTDTQYF
cdr3_nt: TGTGCCACCAGCAGAGTAGCGGGAGCTGTTACAGATACGCAGTATTTT

d_call: -
clone_size: -
j_call: TRBJ1-3
v_call: TRBV5-6
cdr3_aa: CASSLVARAGNTIYF
cdr3_nt: TGTGCCAGCAGCTTAGTGGCCAGGGCCGGAAACACCATATATTTT

d_call: TRBD2
clone_size: -
j_call: TRBJ2-3
v_call: TRBV5-5
cdr3_aa: CASSPTPTSGTDTQYF
cdr3_nt: TGTGCCAGCAGCCCCACCCCTACTAGCGGCACAGATACGCAGTATTTT

d_call: -
clone_size: -
j_call: TRBJ1-6
v_call: TRBV4-1
cdr3_aa: CASSQRGPGEGDSPLHF
cdr3_nt: TGCGCCAGCAGCCAAAGAGGCCCAGGGGAAGGGGATTCACCCCTCCACTTT

d_call: TRBD1
clone_size: -
j_call: TRBJ2-7
v_call: TRBV11-2
cdr3_aa: CASSLGTGTYEQYF
cdr3_nt: TGTGCCAGCAGCTTAGGGACAGGGACCTACGAGCAGTACTTC

d_call: TRBD2
clone_size: -
j_call: TRBJ2-1
v_call: TRBV4-1
cdr3_aa: CASSQDSLAGSNEQFF
cdr3_nt: TGCGCCAGCAGCCAAGATTCCCTAGCGGGATCCAATGAGCAGTTCTTC

d_call: -
clone_size: -
j_call: TRBJ1-1
v_call: TRBV19
cdr3_aa: CASSPPPTAFF
cdr3_nt: TGTGCCAGTAGTCCGCCCCCTACAGCTTTCTTT

d_call: TRBD2
clone_size: -
j_call: TRBJ2-7
v_call: TRBV29-1
cdr3_aa: CSVSGLAGVLYEQYF
cdr3_nt: TGCAGCGTGTCCGGACTAGCGGGAGTCCTGTACGAGCAGTACTTC

d_call: -
clone_size: -
j_call: TRBJ1-1
v_call: TRBV15
cdr3_aa: CATGEGTEAFF
cdr3_nt: TGTGCCACCGGAGAGGGCACTGAAGCTTTCTTT

d_call: TRBD2
clone_size: -
j_call: TRBJ2-3
v_call: TRBV7-2
cdr3_aa: CASSHPRGGMGDTQYF
cdr3_nt: TGTGCCAGCAGCCACCCTCGGGGAGGGATGGGAGATACGCAGTATTTT

d_call: TRBD2
clone_size: -
j_call: TRBJ2-1
v_call: TRBV6-5
cdr3_aa: CASSYLASGSREQFF
cdr3_nt: TGTGCCAGCAGTTATTTGGCTAGCGGGAGCAGGGAGCAGTTCTTC

d_call: TRBD1
clone_size: -
j_call: TRBJ2-1
v_call: TRBV28
cdr3_aa: CASSPLGTGVKWEQFF
cdr3_nt: TGTGCCAGCAGTCCCTTGGGGACAGGTGTGAAATGGGAGCAGTTCTTC

d_call: -
clone_size: few
j_call: TRBJ1-1
v_call: TRBV6-5
cdr3_aa: CASNNLDTEAFF
cdr3_nt: TGTGCCAGCAACAACCTAGACACTGAAGCTTTCTTT

d_call: -
clone_size: -
j_call: TRBJ1-6
v_call: TRBV3-1/TRBV3-2
cdr3_aa: CASSPGQGSPLHF
cdr3_nt: TGTGCCAGCAGCCCCGGCCAGGGGTCACCCCTCCACTTT

d_call: TRBD2
clone_size: once
j_call: TRBJ2-1
v_call: TRBV5-1
cdr3_aa: CASSPGLAGPYNEQFF
cdr3_nt: TGCGCCAGCAGCCCGGGACTAGCGGGACCCTACAATGAGCAGTTCTTC

d_call: TRBD1
clone_size: many
j_call: TRBJ1-6
v_call: TRBV9
cdr3_aa: CASSGGQGTAPLHF
cdr3_nt: TGTGCCAGCAGCGGGGGACAGGGGACGGCACCCCTCCACTTT

d_call: TRBD2
clone_size: -
j_call: TRBJ2-1
v_call: TRBV5-1
cdr3_aa: CASSKGLAGVIDEQFF
cdr3_nt: TGCGCCAGCAGCAAGGGACTAGCGGGAGTAATCGATGAGCAGTTCTTC

d_call: -
clone_size: -
j_call: TRBJ1-1
v_call: TRBV2
cdr3_aa: CASIRRAGLGMNTEAFF
cdr3_nt: TGTGCCAGCATTAGAAGGGCGGGATTGGGGATGAACACTGAAGCTTTCTTT

d_call: TRBD1
clone_size: -
j_call: TRBJ2-1
v_call: TRBV4-1
cdr3_aa: CASSQAGTGAGEQFF
cdr3_nt: TGCGCCAGCAGCCAAGCCGGGACAGGGGCCGGAGAGCAGTTCTTC

d_call: -
clone_size: once
j_call: TRBJ1-3
v_call: TRBV14
cdr3_aa: CASSPGQFGNTIYF
cdr3_nt: TGTGCCAGCAGCCCCGGACAGTTCGGAAACACCATATATTTT

d_call: TRBD2
clone_size: -
j_call: TRBJ2-3
v_call: TRBV7-2
cdr3_aa: CASSARTSGTRDTQYF
cdr3_nt: TGTGCCAGCAGCGCCCGGACTAGCGGGACCAGAGATACGCAGTATTTT

d_call: -
clone_size: -
j_call: TRBJ1-3
v_call: TRBV5-1
cdr3_aa: CASSVDSSYSGNTIYF
cdr3_nt: TGCGCCAGCAGCGTGGACAGCAGTTACTCTGGAAACACCATATATTTT

d_call: -
clone_size: -
j_call: TRBJ2-7
v_call: TRBV27
cdr3_aa: CATMTGTYEQYF
cdr3_nt: TGTGCCACCATGACAGGAACCTACGAGCAGTACTTC

d_call: -
clone_size: -
j_call: TRBJ2-2
v_call: TRBV4-2
cdr3_aa: CASSQVGLQNTGELFF
cdr3_nt: TGTGCCAGCAGCCAAGTGGGACTCCAGAACACCGGGGAGCTGTTTTTT

d_call: -
clone_size: once
j_call: TRBJ2-4
v_call: TRBV7-2
cdr3_aa: CASSLLSGPAKNIQYF
cdr3_nt: TGTGCCAGCAGCTTGCTAAGCGGTCCGGCCAAAAACATTCAGTACTTC

d_call: -
clone_size: -
j_call: TRBJ2-1
v_call: TRBV2
cdr3_aa: CASRGLAHAEQFF
cdr3_nt: TGTGCCAGCAGGGGACTCGCCCACGCTGAGCAGTTCTTC

d_call: TRBD2
clone_size: few
j_call: TRBJ2-7
v_call: TRBV23-1
cdr3_aa: CASSHLVLRLAGGSNEQYF
cdr3_nt: TGCGCCAGCAGTCATCTTGTTCTTCGACTAGCGGGAGGAAGTAACGAGCAGTACTTC

d_call: TRBD2
clone_size: -
j_call: TRBJ2-1
v_call: TRBV3-1/TRBV3-2
cdr3_aa: CASSQGVAGDRQFF
cdr3_nt: TGTGCCAGCAGCCAAGGGGTAGCGGGAGATCGGCAGTTCTTC

d_call: -
clone_size: -
j_call: TRBJ2-1
v_call: TRBV10-1
cdr3_aa: CASSGDLNNEQFF
cdr3_nt: TGCGCCAGCAGTGGGGACTTGAACAATGAGCAGTTCTTC

d_call: TRBD1
clone_size: -
j_call: TRBJ2-7
v_call: TRBV28
cdr3_aa: CASSFRDSAEYF
cdr3_nt: TGTGCCAGCAGTTTCCGGGACAGTGCTGAGTACTTC

d_call: -
clone_size: -
j_call: TRBJ1-1
v_call: TRBV7-6
cdr3_aa: CASSPLRGSILNTEAFF
cdr3_nt: TGTGCCAGCAGCCCACTGAGAGGAAGCATTTTGAACACTGAAGCTTTCTTT

d_call: TRBD1
clone_size: -
j_call: TRBJ2-7
v_call: TRBV4-1
cdr3_aa: CASSVRRDRGYEQYF
cdr3_nt: TGCGCCAGCAGCGTACGCCGGGACAGGGGCTACGAGCAGTACTTC

d_call: -
clone_size: -
j_call: TRBJ2-7
v_call: TRBV18
cdr3_aa: CASSEGDGRSYEQYF
cdr3_nt: TGTGCCAGCTCCGAGGGGGACGGGAGGTCCTACGAGCAGTACTTC

d_call: TRBD1
clone_size: -
j_call: TRBJ1-3
v_call: TRBV28
cdr3_aa: CASSRGGDREGNTIYF
cdr3_nt: TGTGCCAGCAGCCGAGGCGGAGACAGGGAGGGAAACACCATATATTTT

d_call: -
clone_size: once
j_call: TRBJ2-2
v_call: TRBV6-5
cdr3_aa: CASSRVISNTGELFF
cdr3_nt: TGTGCCAGCAGCAGGGTGATTTCGAACACCGGGGAGCTGTTTTTT

d_call: -
clone_size: -
j_call: TRBJ1-2
v_call: TRBV12-3/TRBV12-4
cdr3_aa: CASSRYRVNGYTF
cdr3_nt: TGTGCCAGCAGTAGGTACAGGGTCAATGGCTACACCTTC

d_call: -
clone_size: -
j_call: TRBJ2-7
v_call: TRBV11-1
cdr3_aa: CASSSGKVTYEQYF
cdr3_nt: TGTGCCAGCAGCTCCGGGAAGGTCACCTACGAGCAGTACTTC

d_call: TRBD2
clone_size: -
j_call: TRBJ2-1
v_call: TRBV5-1
cdr3_aa: CASSLDGRADNEQFF
cdr3_nt: TGCGCCAGCAGCTTGGACGGGAGGGCCGACAATGAGCAGTTCTTC

d_call: -
clone_size: -
j_call: TRBJ1-1
v_call: TRBV30
cdr3_aa: CAWSRGSRTEAFF
cdr3_nt: TGTGCCTGGAGTAGGGGGAGTCGAACTGAAGCTTTCTTT

d_call: -
clone_size: -
j_call: TRBJ2-2
v_call: TRBV3-1/TRBV3-2
cdr3_aa: CASSLYTGELFF
cdr3_nt: TGTGCCAGCAGCTTATACACCGGGGAGCTGTTTTTT

d_call: TRBD1
clone_size: -
j_call: TRBJ1-1
v_call: TRBV14
cdr3_aa: CASAKGTALLTEAFF
cdr3_nt: TGTGCCAGCGCCAAAGGGACAGCCTTACTCACTGAAGCTTTCTTT

d_call: -
clone_size: -
j_call: TRBJ1-5
v_call: TRBV19
cdr3_aa: CASNAGPGGIQPQHF
cdr3_nt: TGTGCCAGTAACGCCGGCCCCGGGGGGATCCAGCCCCAGCATTTT

d_call: TRBD1
clone_size: -
j_call: TRBJ1-1
v_call: TRBV9
cdr3_aa: CASSATGSHTEAFF
cdr3_nt: TGTGCCAGCAGCGCGACAGGGTCCCACACTGAAGCTTTCTTT

d_call: TRBD1
clone_size: -
j_call: TRBJ1-2
v_call: TRBV27
cdr3_aa: CASSFKGTGIWNYGYTF
cdr3_nt: TGTGCCAGCAGTTTTAAAGGGACAGGGATATGGAACTATGGCTACACCTTC

d_call: TRBD2
clone_size: once
j_call: TRBJ2-1
v_call: TRBV7-2
cdr3_aa: CASSTTSGSYNEQFF
cdr3_nt: TGTGCCAGCAGCACGACTAGCGGGAGTTACAATGAGCAGTTCTTC

d_call: -
clone_size: once
j_call: TRBJ2-7
v_call: TRBV6-6
cdr3_aa: CASRNDGYGFHEQYF
cdr3_nt: TGTGCCAGCAGAAACGACGGGTACGGATTTCACGAGCAGTACTTC

d_call: -
clone_size: -
j_call: TRBJ2-7
v_call: TRBV28
cdr3_aa: CASSSRGSFGYEQYF
cdr3_nt: TGTGCCAGCAGTTCTCGGGGATCTTTCGGGTACGAGCAGTACTTC

d_call: -
clone_size: -
j_call: TRBJ1-5
v_call: TRBV7-9
cdr3_aa: CASSRQVDQPQHF
cdr3_nt: TGTGCCAGCAGCCGACAGGTCGATCAGCCCCAGCATTTT

d_call: TRBD2
clone_size: few
j_call: TRBJ2-1
v_call: TRBV2
cdr3_aa: CASATGTSNEQFF
cdr3_nt: TGTGCCAGTGCAACTGGGACTAGTAATGAGCAGTTCTTC

d_call: -
clone_size: -
j_call: TRBJ1-1
v_call: TRBV7-9
cdr3_aa: CASSQAFLGEAFF
cdr3_nt: TGTGCCAGCAGCCAAGCGTTTCTGGGTGAAGCTTTCTTT

d_call: TRBD2
clone_size: -
j_call: TRBJ2-1
v_call: TRBV10-3
cdr3_aa: CAIGGLAGAAGEQFF
cdr3_nt: TGTGCCATCGGGGGACTAGCGGGAGCGGCGGGTGAGCAGTTCTTC

d_call: TRBD1
clone_size: -
j_call: TRBJ2-7
v_call: TRBV27
cdr3_aa: CASSPTDREIHEQYF
cdr3_nt: TGTGCCAGCAGTCCTACGGACAGGGAGATCCACGAGCAGTACTTC